This TCR beta chain was documented in a study of Ad26.COV2.S vaccination and SARS-CoV-2 variants. Noted treatment: about 20 received Ad26.COV2.S at low or high dose, single or two shots; roughly 5 received placebo; per-sample allocation not given. Repertoires come from day 63 after the first vaccine or placebo injection. It was an adult aged 18-55 years in Boston who was the donor. Method: immunoSEQ multiplex PCR; TCRdb's copy keeps in-frame clones and lacks some. The repertoire holds over 250,000 clones, with 70% to 90% as singletons. General study results and limits: Greater spike-specific TCR breadth was seen in vaccine recipients than in placebo recipients. Researchers cautioned that TCR breadth and depth analyses may have underestimated total T cell responses.

In regard to this clone: As yet, its antigen is unknown.

The germline V gene has CDR1 SGHTA and CDR2 FQGNSA. The V end was cut by 4 bases, the J end by 0 bases, with 10 bases between. The CDR3 is made up of 15 amino acids. The input for sequencing was peripheral blood, taken in a trial of Ad26.COV2.S vaccine versus placebo. This receptor was identified in a person between 18 and 60 years old who received the Ad26.COV2.S COVID-19 vaccine or a placebo. The chain uses TRBV7-2 and TRBJ1-3, with a weak D call TRBD1 (5 bases). The CDR3 spells CASSSGPNSGNTIYF. The CDR3 DNA reads TGTGCCAGCAGCTCGGGACCGAACTCTGGAAACACCATATATTTT.